This entry is about one T cell receptor beta chain. Unmatched junction bases numbered 10, after V lost 2 bases and J lost 8 bases. Germline V gives CDR1 SGHTA, CDR2 FQGNSA. The CDR3 runs to 16 residues. The data are from a study of blood T cell repertoires in COVID-19. Study background: COVID-19 samples collected from the United States, Italy and Spain covered acute and convalescent phases.

In the authors' workflow: The authors estimated nucleated cell counts from reference gene primer amplification. Profiled with immunoSEQ multiplex PCR; TCRdb holds only in-frame clones, not every one. V, J and clone size are those of that table, while D and trimming were read from the DNA. The profile shows 80,000 or so clones, around 82% of them singletons. The clonotype was recovered from a human donor in a cohort sampled during active COVID-19. The sample was peripheral blood. This chain uses TRBV7-2 with TRBJ1-4, with 8 nucleotides matching TRBD1. The CDR3 protein is CASSLKAGGFGEKLFF. The CDR3 nucleotides read TGTGCCAGCAGCTTAAAGGCAGGGGGCTTCGGGGAAAAACTGTTTTTT.